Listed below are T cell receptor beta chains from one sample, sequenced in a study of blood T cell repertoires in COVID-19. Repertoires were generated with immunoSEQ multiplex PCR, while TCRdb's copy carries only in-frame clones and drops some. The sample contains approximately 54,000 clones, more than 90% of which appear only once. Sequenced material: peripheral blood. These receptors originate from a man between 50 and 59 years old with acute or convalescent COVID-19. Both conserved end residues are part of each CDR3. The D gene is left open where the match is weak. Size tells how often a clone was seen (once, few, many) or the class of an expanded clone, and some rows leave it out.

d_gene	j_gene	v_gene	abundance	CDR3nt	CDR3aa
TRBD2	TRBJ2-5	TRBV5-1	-	TGCGCCAGCAGCAACCCCGCGGGAGAGGGGGAGACCCAGTACTTC	CASSNPAGEGETQYF
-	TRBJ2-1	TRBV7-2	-	TGTGCCAGCAGCTTATCCGTGGGAGTCCGGTTCTTC	CASSLSVGVRFF
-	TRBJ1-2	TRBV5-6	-	TGTGCCAGCAGCTTCGACAGTTCCTATGGCTACACCTTC	CASSFDSSYGYTF
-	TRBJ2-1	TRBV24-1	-	TGTGCCACCAGTGATTTGTGTGGGGTGGCAGGGACTGCCCACTACCGGGGCTCCTACAATGAGCAGTTCTTC	CATSDLCGVAGTAHYRGSYNEQFF
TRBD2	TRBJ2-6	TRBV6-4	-	TGTGCCAGCAGTGGGACTAGCGGCTCTGGGGCCAACGTCCTGACTTTC	CASSGTSGSGANVLTF
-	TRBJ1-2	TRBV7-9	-	TGTGCCAGCAGCTTTGGGTCCGGGATCAACTATGGCTACACCTTC	CASSFGSGINYGYTF
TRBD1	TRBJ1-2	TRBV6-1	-	TGTGCCAGCAGTGAAGCTGGGACAGGGAATTATGGCTACACCTTC	CASSEAGTGNYGYTF
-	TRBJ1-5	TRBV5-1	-	TGCGCCAGCAGTTACGACGGTGCGGGCAATCAGCCCCAGCATTTT	CASSYDGAGNQPQHF
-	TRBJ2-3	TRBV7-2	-	TGTGCCAGCAGCTTAGCGCTGAGGGTTTCCGATACGCAGTATTTT	CASSLALRVSDTQYF
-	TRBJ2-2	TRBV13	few	TGTGCCAGCACCGATACTAGGAACACCGGGGAGCTGTTTTTT	CASTDTRNTGELFF
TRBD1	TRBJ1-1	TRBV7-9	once	TGTGCCAGCAGCCAAGGGACAGGGCCGGGGGGAGCTTTCTTT	CASSQGTGPGGAFF
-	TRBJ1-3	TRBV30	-	TGTGCCTGGAGGGTCGGGGTCCACTCTGGAAACACCATATATTTT	CAWRVGVHSGNTIYF
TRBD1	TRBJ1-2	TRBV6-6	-	TGTGCCAGCACCGAAAGAACAGGGGGAGGCTACTATGGCTACACCTTC	CASTERTGGGYYGYTF
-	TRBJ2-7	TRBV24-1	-	TGTGCCACCAGTGGTCAGGGGTACGAGCAGTACTTC	CATSGQGYEQYF
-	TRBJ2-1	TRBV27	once	TGTGCCAGCAATCGGGGGGGGACAGGGAGTAATGAGCAGTTCTTC	CASNRGGTGSNEQFF
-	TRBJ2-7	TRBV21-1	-	TGTGCCAGCAGCAAAGCGGGACTAGCGGGAGGCCACTACGAGCAGTACTTC	CASSKAGLAGGHYEQYF
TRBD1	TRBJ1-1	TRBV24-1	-	TGTGCCACCAGTGCCCAGACAGGGGACCAGGCTGAAGCTTTCTTT	CATSAQTGDQAEAFF
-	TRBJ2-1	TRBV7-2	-	TGTGCCAGCAGCTCCCAGGCCTCGAGCTCCTACAATGAGCAGTTCTTC	CASSSQASSSYNEQFF
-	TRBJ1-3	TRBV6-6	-	TGTGCCAGCAGTTACTCCCTCCGGGGTCGGGCCACCATATATTTT	CASSYSLRGRATIYF
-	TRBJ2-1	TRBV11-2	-	TGTGCCAGCAGCCCGAATAGCGGAAGCTCCTACAATGAGCAGTTCTTC	CASSPNSGSSYNEQFF
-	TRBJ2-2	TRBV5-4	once	TGTGCCAGCAGCCTCGGTCCCGGGGAGCTGTTTTTT	CASSLGPGELFF
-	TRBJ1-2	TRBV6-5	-	TGTGCCAGCCGTCTAGGAAGTGAGTACACCTTC	CASRLGSEYTF